The text below deals with one T cell receptor beta chain. This clonotype was recorded a few times. Its target antigen remains unknown. No clone much larger than this one lies a single base away; base qualities are absent. At the junction V is shortened by 0 bases and J by 1 base, with 13 bases in between. Taken from the germline V gene (reference sequence), the CDR1 and CDR2 loops are MNHEY and SMNVEV. Inclusive of the bounding cysteine and phenylalanine, the CDR3 is 16 residues long. Only the CDR3 DNA stays, 48 bases, in frame from base 1. These data come from a study of CD8 T cells in ankylosing spondylitis (dated by TCRdb to about 2017). About the full investigation: The study set out to find disease-linked TCR variants by profiling T cell receptor beta repertoires in ankylosing spondylitis patients and healthy donors. The full study cohort was made up of approximately 24 ankylosing spondylitis patients and some 100 healthy donors. Samples of peripheral blood were taken, and for ankylosing spondylitis patients, synovial fluid was collected as well. Points the paper makes about the study in general: A CD8+ phenotype was shown by the disease-linked clones, which were found at relatively low frequencies in peripheral blood. Some motif variants were previously reported in synovial fluid and blood of reactive arthritis patients, suggesting common disease-initiation mechanisms. Blood from ankylosing spondylitis patients appeared to be characterized by a TCR beta motif composed of eight highly homologous amino acid variants. The disease-linked clones were reported to be significantly enriched in matched synovial fluid samples from ankylosing spondylitis patients.

Sequenced on an Illumina HiSeq 2500. Quantitative 5'-RACE with molecular barcodes was used to prepare TCR beta libraries. The paper's processing steps were these. To identify disease-linked TCR variants, a new computational method was used, one built on a probabilistic model of VDJ rearrangement. In-frame beta chains were kept once TCRdb had trimmed the public reads at Q25 with fastp and called clones with MiXCR. Every distinct CDR3 protein forms one entry, paired with its most common genes and DNA. For this entry, the V and J calls and clone size follow TCRdb and not the study's own pipeline. Present in this sample are some 250,000 distinct CDR3 sequences, around a tenth of which were seen just once. The ten largest clonotypes hold around 6.5% of the sample.

The sequence is built from TRBV27 and TRBJ2-7; TRBD2 is a weak D gene call, 6 bases matching. The sequence derives from a male donor with ankylosing spondylitis or in good health (not recorded which). Sample: blood, either unsorted or a sorted T cell fraction (not recorded which). The CDR3 in this case is CASSLSGAGTSYEQYF. The sequenced DNA: TGTGCCAGCAGTTTATCAGGGGCTGGGACTTCCTACGAGCAGTACTTC.